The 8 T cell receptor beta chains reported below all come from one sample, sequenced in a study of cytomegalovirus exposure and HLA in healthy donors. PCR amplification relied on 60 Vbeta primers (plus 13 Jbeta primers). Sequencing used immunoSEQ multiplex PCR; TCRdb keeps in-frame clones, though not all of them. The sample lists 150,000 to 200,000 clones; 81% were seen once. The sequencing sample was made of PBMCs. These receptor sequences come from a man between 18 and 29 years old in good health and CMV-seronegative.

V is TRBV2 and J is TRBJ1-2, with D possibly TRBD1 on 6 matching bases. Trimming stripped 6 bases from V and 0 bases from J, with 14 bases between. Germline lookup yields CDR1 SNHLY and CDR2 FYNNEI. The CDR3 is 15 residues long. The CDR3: CASRRTVTSNYGYTF. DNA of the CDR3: TGTGCCAGCAGGCGGACAGTAACTTCTAACTATGGCTACACCTTC.

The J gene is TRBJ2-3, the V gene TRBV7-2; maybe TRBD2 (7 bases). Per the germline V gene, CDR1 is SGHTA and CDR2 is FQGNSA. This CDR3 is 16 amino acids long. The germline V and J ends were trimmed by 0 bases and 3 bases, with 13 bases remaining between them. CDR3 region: CASSLAGGLPTDTQYF. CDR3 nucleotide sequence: TGTGCCAGCAGCTTAGCGGGGGGGCTTCCGACAGATACGCAGTATTTT.

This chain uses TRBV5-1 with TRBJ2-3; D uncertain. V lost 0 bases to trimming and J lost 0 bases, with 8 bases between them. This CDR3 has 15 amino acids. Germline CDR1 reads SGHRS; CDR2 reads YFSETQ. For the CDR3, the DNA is TGCGCCAGCAGCTTGGCAGCGAAGAGCACAGATACGCAGTATTTT. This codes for CASSLAAKSTDTQYF.

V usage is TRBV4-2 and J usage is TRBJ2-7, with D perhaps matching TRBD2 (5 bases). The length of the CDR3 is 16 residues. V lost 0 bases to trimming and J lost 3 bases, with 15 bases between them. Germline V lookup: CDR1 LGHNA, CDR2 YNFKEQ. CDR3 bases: TGTGCCAGCAGCCAAGAGGAGGCACCCGCCGTCTACGAGCAGTACTTC. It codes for CASSQEEAPAVYEQYF.

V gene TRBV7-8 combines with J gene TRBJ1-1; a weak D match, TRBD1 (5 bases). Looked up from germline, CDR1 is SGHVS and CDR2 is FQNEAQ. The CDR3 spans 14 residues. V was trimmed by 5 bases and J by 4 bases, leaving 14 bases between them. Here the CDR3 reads CASSVRVLGTEAFF. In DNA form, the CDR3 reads TGTGCCAGCAGCGTCAGGGTTTTGGGCACTGAAGCTTTCTTT. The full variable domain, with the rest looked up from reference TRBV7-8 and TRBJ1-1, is GAGVSQSPRYKVAKRGQDVALRCDPISGHVSLFWYQQALGQGPEFLTYFQNEAQLDKSGLPSDRFFAERPEGSVSTLKIQRTQQEDSAVYLCASSVRVLGTEAFFGQGTRLTVV.

The CDR3 DNA follows: TGTGCCACGCGGACAGTTTATGGCACTGAAGCTTTCTTT. Its protein product is CATRTVYGTEAFF. The chain is built from TRBV10-3 and TRBJ1-1; possibly TRBD1 for D (6 bases). Trimming cost V 10 bases and J 4 bases, with 16 bases left between them. The CDR3 sequence is 13 residues long. Germline values: CDR1 ENHRY, CDR2 SYGVKD.

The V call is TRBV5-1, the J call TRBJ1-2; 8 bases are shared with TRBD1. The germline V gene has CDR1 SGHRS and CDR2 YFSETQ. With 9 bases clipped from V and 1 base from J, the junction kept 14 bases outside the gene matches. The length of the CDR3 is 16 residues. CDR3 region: CANQPGQEGYNYGYTF. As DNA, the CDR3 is TGCGCCAACCAACCGGGACAGGAGGGTTATAACTATGGCTACACCTTC.

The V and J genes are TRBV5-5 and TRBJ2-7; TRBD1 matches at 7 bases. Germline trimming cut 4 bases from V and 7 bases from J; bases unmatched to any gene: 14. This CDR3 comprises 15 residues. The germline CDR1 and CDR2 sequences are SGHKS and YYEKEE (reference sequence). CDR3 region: CASSRGWQGVGEQYF. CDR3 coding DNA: TGTGCCAGCAGCCGCGGCTGGCAGGGGGTAGGGGAGCAGTACTTC. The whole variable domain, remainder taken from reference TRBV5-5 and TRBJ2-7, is DAGVTQSPTHLIKTRGQQVTLRCSPISGHKSVSWYQQVLGQGPQFIFQYYEKEERGRGNFPDRFSARQFPNYSSELNVNALLLGDSALYLCASSRGWQGVGEQYFGPGTRLTVT.